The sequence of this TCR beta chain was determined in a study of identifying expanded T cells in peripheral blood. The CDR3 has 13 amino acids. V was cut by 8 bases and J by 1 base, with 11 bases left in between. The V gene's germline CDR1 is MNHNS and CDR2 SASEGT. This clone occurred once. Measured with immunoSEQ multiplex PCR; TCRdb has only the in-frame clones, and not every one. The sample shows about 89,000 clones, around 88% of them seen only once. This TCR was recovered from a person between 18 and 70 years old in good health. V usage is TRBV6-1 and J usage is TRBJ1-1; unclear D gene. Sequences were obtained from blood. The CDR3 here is CASGKGENTEAFF. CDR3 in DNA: TGTGCCAGCGGTAAGGGAGAGAACACTGAAGCTTTCTTT.